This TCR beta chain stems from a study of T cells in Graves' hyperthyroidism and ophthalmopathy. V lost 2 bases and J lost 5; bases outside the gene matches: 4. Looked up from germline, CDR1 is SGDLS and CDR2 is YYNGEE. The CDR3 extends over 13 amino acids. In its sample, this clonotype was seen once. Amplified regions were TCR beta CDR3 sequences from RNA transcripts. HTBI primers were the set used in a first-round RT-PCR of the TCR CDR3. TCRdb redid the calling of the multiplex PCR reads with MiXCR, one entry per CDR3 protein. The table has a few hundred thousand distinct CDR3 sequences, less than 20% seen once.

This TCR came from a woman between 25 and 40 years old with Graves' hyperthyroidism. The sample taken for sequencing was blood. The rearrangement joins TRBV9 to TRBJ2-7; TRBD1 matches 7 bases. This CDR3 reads CASSVGTVHEQYF. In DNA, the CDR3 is TGTGCCAGCAGCGTGGGGACAGTCCACGAGCAGTACTTC.